A single sample is the source of the 9 T cell receptor beta chains below, sequenced in a study of OX40 agonist ivuxolimab in advanced cancers. Profiled with immunoSEQ multiplex PCR; TCRdb holds only in-frame clones, not every one. Found here are 45,000 to 60,000 clones, 82% of them singletons; the top ten hold 1.4% to 1.5%. This sample comprised CD4+ or CD8+ T cells sorted from blood, obtained in a trial of the OX40 agonist ivuxolimab. All receptors come from an adult with an advanced solid tumor such as melanoma, head and neck, liver or kidney cancer.

The genes are TRBV4-1 and TRBJ1-1; 7 nucleotides match TRBD1. Germline lookup yields CDR1 MGHRA and CDR2 YSYEKL. V lost 0 bases to trimming and J lost 6 bases; unmatched junction nucleotides: 7. The CDR3 consists of 15 residues. The CDR3 DNA reads TGCGCCAGCAGCCAAGACCCGGGACAGTATTCTGAAGCTTTCTTT. It codes for CASSQDPGQYSEAFF.

CDR3: CASSARTGEGGYTF. CDR3 nucleotides: TGTGCCAGCAGCGCCCGGACAGGGGAGGGGGGCTACACCTTC. J is TRBJ1-2 and V is TRBV9; TRBD1 agrees at 9 bases. The CDR3 length is 14 residues. Germline trimming cut 3 bases from V and 8 bases from J; bases unmatched to any gene: 8. Germline CDR1 and CDR2: SGDLS and YYNGEE. The variable domain in full, completed from reference TRBV9 and TRBJ1-2, reads DSGVTQTPKHLITATGQRVTLRCSPRSGDLSVYWYQQSLDQGLQFLIQYYNGEERAKGNILERFSAQQFPDLHSELNLSSLELGDSALYFCASSARTGEGGYTFGSGTRLTVV.

V gene TRBV6-5 combines with J gene TRBJ1-1; tentative D call: TRBD1 (5 bases). The V and J ends lost 6 bases and 3 bases respectively, with 14 bases between them. Germline loops: CDR1 MNHEY, CDR2 SVGAGI. The CDR3 consists of 14 residues. In DNA, the CDR3 is TGTGCCAGCAGAAAAGTACAGGTTGACACTGAAGCTTTCTTT. Translating gives CASRKVQVDTEAFF.

The chain couples TRBV18 to TRBJ1-3; D possibly corresponds to TRBD1 (5 bases). Trimming stripped 1 base from V and 4 bases from J, with 8 bases between. The CDR3 runs to 14 residues. Germline V gives CDR1 KGHSH, CDR2 LQKENI. CDR3 sequence (DNA): TGTGCCAGCTCACCACAGGGGTCCGGAAACACCATATATTTT. Translated, it gives CASSPQGSGNTIYF.

This clone has a single count. V and J are TRBV30 and TRBJ2-1, with unresolved D. CDR1 and CDR2 from the germline V gene are GTSNPN and SVGIG (reference sequence). With 1 base removed from V and 3 bases from J, the gap between germline ends came to 7 bases. The CDR3 consists of 13 residues. The CDR3 DNA follows: TGTGCCTGGAGTGGGGGAAACTACAATGAGCAGTTCTTC. It specifies CAWSGGNYNEQFF. The variable domain in full, with the rest retrieved from reference TRBV30 and TRBJ2-1, is SQTIHQWPATLVQPVGSPLSLECTVEGTSNPNLYWYRQAAGRGLQLLFYSVGIGQISSEVPQNLSASRPQDRQFILSSKKLLLSDSGFYLCAWSGGNYNEQFFGPGTRLTVL.

The V call is TRBV7-2, the J call TRBJ2-1; 8 bases fit TRBD2. The CDR3 is made up of 15 amino acids. V trimming: 2 bases; J trimming: 6 bases; junction bases outside the gene matches: 6. Germline assignment: CDR1 SGHTA and CDR2 FQGNSA. CDR3 sequence reads: CASSLTSGRVNEQFF. CDR3 DNA sequence: TGTGCCAGCAGCTTAACCAGCGGGAGAGTCAATGAGCAGTTCTTC. The full variable domain, completed using reference TRBV7-2 and TRBJ2-1, is GAGVSQSPSNKVTEKGKDVELRCDPISGHTALYWYRQSLGQGLEFLIYFQGNSAPDKSGLPSDRFSAERTGGSVSTLTIQRTQQEDSAVYLCASSLTSGRVNEQFFGPGTRLTVL.

The V gene is TRBV2, the J gene TRBJ1-6, with no clear D. The germline V gene encodes CDR1 SNHLY and CDR2 FYNNEI. V lost 7 bases, J lost 4 bases, and 8 bases lay in between. This CDR3 is built from 13 residues. CDR3 loop: CASKVSYNSPLHF. The CDR3 region has the DNA TGTGCCAGCAAGGTGTCTTATAATTCACCCCTCCACTTT.

The J gene is TRBJ2-3, the V gene TRBV5-6; D possibly uses TRBD1 or TRBD2 (5 bases each). The germline gives CDR1 SGHDT, CDR2 YYEEEE. The CDR3 loop spans 14 amino acids. V gave up 3 bases and J gave up 7 bases, with 15 bases separating them. The CDR3 region has the DNA TGTGCCAGCAGCTGGGGAGCAGGGTTGAATACGCAGTATTTT. It encodes CASSWGAGLNTQYF. The variable domain in full, completed from reference TRBV5-6 and TRBJ2-3, reads DAGVTQSPTHLIKTRGQQVTLRCSPKSGHDTVSWYQQALGQGPQFIFQYYEEEERQRGNFPDRFSGHQFPNYSSELNVNALLLGDSALYLCASSWGAGLNTQYFGPGTRLTVL.

This rearrangement joins TRBV30 to TRBJ2-3, with a possible D match to TRBD2 (5 bases). V was shortened by 4 bases and J by 1 base, with 12 bases between the two germline ends. The CDR3 length is 14 residues. The V gene's germline CDR1 is GTSNPN and CDR2 SVGIG (reference sequence). The CDR3 region is CAWTRGAGTDTQYF. CDR3 sequence (DNA): TGTGCCTGGACCCGGGGAGCGGGCACAGATACGCAGTATTTT.